This TCR beta chain was observed in a study of T cells in Graves' hyperthyroidism and ophthalmopathy. The PBMCs were sourced from fresh peripheral blood (approximately 9 ml). Regions amplified from RNA transcripts were the TCR beta CDR3 regions. HTBI primers were the set used in a first-round RT-PCR of the TCR CDR3. TCRdb independently ran MiXCR on the multiplex PCR reads; one entry per CDR3 protein. The sample comprises about 270,000 distinct CDR3 sequences, 12% to 15% of which are singletons, and around 31% rests with the top ten. The table lists this clonotype with a few counts. Germline V gives CDR1 LNHDA, CDR2 SQIVND (reference sequence). This CDR3 has 15 amino acids. V lost 3 bases and J 1 base, leaving 11 bases between the germline ends.

This TCR was recovered from a woman between 45 and 60 years old with Graves' hyperthyroidism that later progressed to Graves' ophthalmopathy. Sequences were obtained from blood. The rearrangement uses TRBV19 and TRBJ2-3; D call uncertain. In nucleotides, the CDR3 is TGTGCCAGTAGTATTGGTCAGCGCCGCACAGATACGCAGTATTTT. It specifies CASSIGQRRTDTQYF.